This TCR beta chain was found in a study of shared clonotypes between healthy human individuals. V was shortened by 2 bases and J by 9 bases, with 8 bases between the two germline ends. From germline, CDR1 is SGHTA and CDR2 FQGNSA. The CDR3 totals 12 residues. Terminally differentiated effector memory CD45RA+ cells were excluded from the naive CD8 cells, which were CD45RO-negative and positively selected for CCR7. Clones were read by immunoSEQ multiplex PCR, and TCRdb kept only the in-frame ones, dropping some. The sample lists millions of clones; about 95% were seen once. The sample comprised naive CD8+ T cells sorted from blood. The rearrangement links TRBV7-2 to TRBJ2-1; D remains unclear. The clonotype originates from a man aged 18 to 29 in good health. CDR3 nucleotide sequence: TGTGCCAGCAGCTTATACCGTACTGAGCAGTTCTTC. As protein: CASSLYRTEQFF.